This record covers a single T cell receptor (beta chain). What it recognizes is unknown. These data come from a study of cytomegalovirus exposure and HLA in healthy donors. Study-level results: Subsequent analysis of the roughly 120 validation repertoires found a tendency for first-cohort TCR clusters to co-occur. Many donors carried some public TCRs, although rarity characterized most TCR sequences.

V dropped 1 base and J dropped 8; count of bases not matched to a gene: 20. CDR1 is LGHNA and CDR2 is YSLEER in the germline V gene. This CDR3 comprises 20 residues. Profiled with immunoSEQ multiplex PCR; TCRdb holds only in-frame clones, not every one. The table lists 150,000 to 200,000 clones, around four fifths of them singletons. The sequenced sample was PBMCs. The genes are TRBV4-3 and TRBJ1-4, with 9 bases identical to TRBD1. The TCR sequence derives from a man aged 30 to 39 in good health and CMV-seropositive. CDR3 amino acids: CASSQGVGRDRDSLNEKLFF. CDR3 bases: TGCGCCAGCAGCCAAGGGGTAGGCCGGGACAGGGATTCGTTGAACGAAAAACTGTTTTTT.